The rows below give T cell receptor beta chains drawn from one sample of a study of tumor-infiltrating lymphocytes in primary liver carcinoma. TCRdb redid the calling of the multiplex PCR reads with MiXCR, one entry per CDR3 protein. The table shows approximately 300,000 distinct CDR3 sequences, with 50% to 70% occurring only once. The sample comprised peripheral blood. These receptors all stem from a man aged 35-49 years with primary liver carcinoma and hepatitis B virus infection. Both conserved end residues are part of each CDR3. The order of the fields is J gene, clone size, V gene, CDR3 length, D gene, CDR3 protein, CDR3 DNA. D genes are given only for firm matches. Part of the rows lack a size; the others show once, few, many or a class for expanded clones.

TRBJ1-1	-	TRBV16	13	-	CASSGQMNTGAFF	TGTGCCAGCAGCGGCCAAATGAACACTGGAGCTTTCTTT
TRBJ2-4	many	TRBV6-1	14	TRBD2	CASRSLGSGGIQYF	TGTGCCAGCAGATCTTTGGGAAGCGGGGGCATTCAGTACTTC
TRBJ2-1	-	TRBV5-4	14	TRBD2	CASSMGGLAGEQLF	TGTGCCAGCAGCATGGGAGGACTAGCGGGAGAGCAGCTCTTC
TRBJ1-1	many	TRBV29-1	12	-	CSGGLTGNEAFF	TGCAGCGGGGGGTTAACAGGAAACGAAGCTTTCTTT
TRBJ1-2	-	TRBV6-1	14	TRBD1	CASSSQGALYGYTF	TGTGCCAGCAGTTCTCAGGGGGCTCTCTATGGCTACACCTTC
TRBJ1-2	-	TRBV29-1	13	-	CRSLRGDRDGYTF	TGCAGATCTCTAAGGGGGGATCGGGATGGCTACACCTTC
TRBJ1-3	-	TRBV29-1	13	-	CSVGYSSGNTLYF	TGCAGCGTTGGATACAGCTCCGGAAACACCTTATATTTT
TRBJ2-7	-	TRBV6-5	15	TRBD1	CASSTDRAPVYEQYF	TGTGCCAGCAGTACCGACAGGGCCCCCGTCTACGAGCAGTACTTC
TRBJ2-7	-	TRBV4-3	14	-	CASSQTRGLYEQCF	TGCGCCAGCAGCCAAACCAGGGGCCTCTACGAGCAGTGCTTT
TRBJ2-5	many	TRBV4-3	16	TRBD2	CASSQGVSGRPETQYF	TGCGCCAGCAGCCAAGGCGTTAGCGGGAGGCCGGAGACCCAGTACTTC
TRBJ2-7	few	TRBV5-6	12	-	CASGLDYFEQYF	TGTGCCAGCGGCTTGGACTATTTCGAGCAGTACTTC
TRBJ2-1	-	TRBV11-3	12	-	CASSFVNNEQFF	TGTGCCAGCAGCTTTGTGAACAATGAGCAGTTCTTC
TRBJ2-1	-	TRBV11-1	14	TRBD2	CSNSLEAGAKEQFF	TGTTCCAACAGCTTAGAAGCGGGGGCCAAGGAGCAGTTCTTC
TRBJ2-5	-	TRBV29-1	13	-	CSVGVRSKEAQYF	TGCAGCGTTGGGGTGAGGAGCAAAGAGGCCCAGTACTTC
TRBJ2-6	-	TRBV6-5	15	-	CAGRPRVSGANVLSF	TGTGCCGGCAGGCCCAGAGTTTCTGGGGCCAACGTCCTGAGTTTC
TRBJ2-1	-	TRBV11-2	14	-	CASSFRPAASEQFF	TGTGCCAGCAGCTTTAGACCGGCGGCCAGTGAGCAGTTCTTC
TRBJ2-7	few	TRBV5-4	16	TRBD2	CASSLGEGTGPYEQYF	TGTGCCAGCAGCTTGGGGGAGGGGACCGGCCCCTACGAGCAGTACTTC
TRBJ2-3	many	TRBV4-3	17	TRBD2	CASSQGGTSGRTDTQYF	TGCGCCAGCAGCCAAGGCGGGACTAGCGGGCGCACAGATACGCAGTATTTT
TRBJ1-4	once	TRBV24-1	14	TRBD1	CATSETGRNEKLFF	TGTGCCACCAGTGAGACAGGGAGAAATGAAAAACTGTTTTTT
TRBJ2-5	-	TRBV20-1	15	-	CSARNPGGQGETQYF	TGCAGTGCTAGAAATCCCGGGGGGCAGGGCGAGACCCAGTACTTC
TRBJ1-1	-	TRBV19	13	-	CASSPRMYTEAFF	TGTGCCAGTAGTCCAAGGATGTACACTGAAGCTTTCTTT
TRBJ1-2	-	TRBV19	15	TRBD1	CASSIDTQGRNGYTF	TGTGCCAGTAGTATAGATACACAGGGGAGAAATGGCTACACCTTC
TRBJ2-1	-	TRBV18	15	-	CASSPASGLRMEQFF	TGTGCCAGCTCACCGGCCTCGGGACTCAGAATGGAGCAGTTCTTC
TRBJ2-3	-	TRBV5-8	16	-	CASSLVGSLTNQPQYF	TGTGCCAGCAGCTTGGTGGGCAGCCTCACCAATCAGCCCCAGTATTTT
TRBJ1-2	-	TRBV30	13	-	CAWSRGAHIGYTF	TGTGCCTGGAGTCGGGGGGCGCATATCGGCTACACCTTC
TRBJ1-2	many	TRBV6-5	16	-	CASSNEGDPAFRGYTF	TGTGCCAGCAGTAACGAAGGAGACCCTGCCTTCAGGGGCTACACCTTC
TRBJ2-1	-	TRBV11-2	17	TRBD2	CASSHATGLAGGGEQFF	TGTGCCAGCAGCCATGCGACGGGACTAGCGGGAGGTGGTGAGCAGTTCTTC
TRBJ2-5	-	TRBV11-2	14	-	CASSLRHWEETQYF	TGTGCCAGCAGCTTAAGGCACTGGGAAGAGACCCAGTATTTC
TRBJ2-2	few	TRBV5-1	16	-	CATGGLAGLNTGELFF	TGCGCCACCGGAGGGCTTGCGGGATTGAACACCGGGGAGCTGTTTTTT
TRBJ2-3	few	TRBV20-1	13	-	CSARTGKGNTQYF	TGCAGTGCCAGAACCGGGAAGGGCAATACGCAGTATTTT
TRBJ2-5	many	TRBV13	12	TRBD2	CASSATSAVQYF	TGTGCCAGCAGTGCAACTAGCGCCGTCCAGTACTTC
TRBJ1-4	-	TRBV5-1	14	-	CASNVGQLDEKLFF	TGCGCCAGCAACGTCGGACAGCTTGATGAAAAACTGTTTTTT
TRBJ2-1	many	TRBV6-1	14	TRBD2	CASSEALQAGEQFF	TGTGCCAGCAGTGAAGCGCTTCAAGCGGGGGAGCAGTTCTTC
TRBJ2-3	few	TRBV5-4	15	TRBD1	CASSSGDRATDTQYF	TGTGCCAGCAGCTCCGGGGACAGGGCGACAGATACGCAGTATTTT
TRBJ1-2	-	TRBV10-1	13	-	CASSERRCSGYTF	TGCGCCAGCAGTGAGCGCAGGTGTTCTGGCTACACCTTC
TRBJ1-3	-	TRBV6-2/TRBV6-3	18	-	CASAQEGSPRTSGNTIYF	TGTGCCAGCGCCCAAGAGGGGTCTCCTCGGACCTCTGGAAACACCATATATTTT
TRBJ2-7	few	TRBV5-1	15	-	CASSLGGGAGVEQYF	TGCGCCAGCAGCTTGGGGGGCGGAGCCGGGGTCGAGCAGTACTTC
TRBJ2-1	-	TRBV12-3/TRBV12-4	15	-	CAGSKGTLLGEEQFF	TGTGCCGGCAGTAAGGGTACTTTACTTGGGGAAGAGCAGTTCTTC
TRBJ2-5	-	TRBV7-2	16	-	CAISPAGTQSSKTQYF	TGTGCCATCAGCCCGGCCGGGACCCAGTCGTCAAAGACCCAGTACTTC
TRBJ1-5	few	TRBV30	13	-	CAWQGKGNQPQHF	TGTGCCTGGCAAGGAAAGGGCAATCAGCCCCAGCATTTT
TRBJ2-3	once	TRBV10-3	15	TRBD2	CAISSGRAGTDAQYF	TGTGCCATCAGTAGCGGGAGGGCCGGCACGGATGCGCAGTATTTT
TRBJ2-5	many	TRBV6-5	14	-	CASSYSILGETQYF	TGTGCCAGCAGTTACTCGATCCTGGGCGAGACCCAGTACTTC
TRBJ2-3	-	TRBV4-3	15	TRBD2	CASSQGGTAGVTQYF	TGCGCCAGCAGCCAAGGGGGAACAGCGGGAGTTACGCAGTATTTT
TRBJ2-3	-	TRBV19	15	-	CASSISAGQGDTQYF	TGTGCCAGTAGTATTTCGGCAGGTCAGGGAGATACGCAGTATTTT
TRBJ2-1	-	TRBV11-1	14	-	CVISPGPLDNEQLF	TGTGTCATCAGCCCGGGACCTTTAGACAATGAGCAGTTATTC
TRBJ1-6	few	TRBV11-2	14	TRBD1	CASSFGTDNSPLHF	TGTGCCAGCAGCTTCGGGACAGATAATTCACCCCTCCACTTT
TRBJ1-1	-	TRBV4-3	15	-	CASNQDSDIIAEAFF	TGCGCCAGCAACCAAGATTCGGACATTATCGCTGAAGCTTTCTTT
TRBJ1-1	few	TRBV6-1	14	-	CASSKRGRNTEAFF	TGTGCCAGCAGTAAGCGCGGACGGAACACTGAAGCTTTCTTT